These 9 T cell receptor beta chains came from one sample sequenced in a study of T cells after yellow fever vaccination. One entry per CDR3 protein, called by TCRdb with MiXCR from the 5' RACE reads. Altogether fewer than 650,000 distinct CDR3 sequences are present, 21% being singletons, with the ten largest covering around 16%. Source: PBMCs, taken less than 25 days after the first yellow fever vaccination. These TCRs come from a man aged 18-30 years who received the YFV17D yellow fever vaccine.

The sample holds a few counts of this clonotype. The DNA of the CDR3 is TGTGCCAGCAGCTTAGCAGAGGCCGTCCCAGGGGGCTCCGAGCAGTACGTC. This sequence encodes CASSLAEAVPGGSEQYV. The gene calls are TRBV7-9 and TRBJ2-7; 8 bases match TRBD1. The CDR3 runs to 17 residues. The V gene end was trimmed by 0 bases and the J gene end by 6 bases; junction bases not matched to a gene: 13. Germline V gives CDR1 SEHNR, CDR2 FQNEAQ (reference sequence).

This clonotype occurred a few times. The chain links TRBV4-3 to TRBJ2-1; D perhaps matches TRBD2 (7 bases). CDR1 is LGHNA and CDR2 is YSLEER in the germline V gene. V was cut by 0 bases and J by 4 bases, with 16 bases left in between. This CDR3 comprises 17 residues. The CDR3 reads CASSQDLAAGAYNEQFF. Written as DNA, the CDR3 is TGCGCCAGCAGCCAAGATCTTGCGGCGGGGGCGTACAATGAGCAGTTCTTC.

CDR3 sequence reads: CSAYTRKADSPLHF. The CDR3 DNA is TGCAGTGCCTATACCCGCAAAGCCGATTCACCCCTCCACTTT. The chain has TRBV20-1 and TRBJ1-6; D not certain. Germline assignment: CDR1 DFQATT and CDR2 SNEGSKA (reference sequence). The length of the CDR3 is 14 residues. Trimming took off 6 bases at V and 8 bases at J, with 17 bases between the two ends.

The chain carries TRBV7-2 and TRBJ1-4; weak D call: TRBD1 (5 bases). Trimming pared 5 bases from V and 5 bases from J, leaving 12 bases between. This CDR3 is 14 amino acids long. In germline, CDR1 is SGHTA, CDR2 FQGNSA. The CDR3, as DNA: TGTGCCAGCAGCCCGACAGTTCGCAATGAAAAACTGTTTTTT. Translation: CASSPTVRNEKLFF.

This clonotype was found a few times. The gene calls are TRBV21-1 and TRBJ2-7. TRBV21-1 corresponds to a pseudogene. The CDR3 extends over 12 amino acids. CDR3 DNA: TGTGCCAGCAGGGGCAGCTCCTACGAGCAGTACTTC. This translates into CASRGSSYEQYF.

J is TRBJ1-2 and V is TRBV12-3 or TRBV12-4; 7 bases match TRBD1. The CDR3 spans 14 residues. With V trimmed by 2 bases and J by 4 bases, 4 bases remained unmatched. Here the CDR3 reads CASSLLGQAYGYTF. CDR3 bases: TGTGCCAGCAGTTTACTTGGACAGGCCTATGGCTACACCTTC.

The CDR3 DNA sequence: TGTGCCAGCAGTTTAGCGCTGGCGGCCACTGAAGCTTTCTTT. Its translation is CASSLALAATEAFF. The chain employs TRBV12-3 or TRBV12-4 and TRBJ1-1; D is ambiguous. The V end lost 0 bases, the J end lost 4 bases, and 9 bases lay between the germline ends. This CDR3 has 14 residues.

The table lists this clonotype with a few counts. V gene TRBV12-5 combines with J gene TRBJ2-1; weak D call: TRBD2 (6 bases). The germline V gene encodes CDR1 LGHNT and CDR2 FRNRAP. The CDR3 has 13 amino acids. The V and J ends lost 6 bases and 5 bases respectively, with 11 bases between them. The CDR3 nucleotides are TGTGCTAGTGGAGTAGCGGCCCACAATGAGCAGTTCTTC. Translating it yields CASGVAAHNEQFF.

The rearrangement uses TRBV7-3 and TRBJ2-1; TRBD1 is a possible D gene (6 bases). V lost 6 bases to trimming and J lost 0 bases, with 12 bases between them. Looked up from germline, CDR1 is SGHTA and CDR2 is FQGTGA. This CDR3 has 15 amino acids. CDR3 nucleotides: TGTGCCAGCAGTTTAGGGGGTACCTCCTACAATGAGCAGTTCTTC. This encodes CASSLGGTSYNEQFF.